This T cell receptor (beta chain) stems from a study of T cell changes during pregnancy in multiple sclerosis. Trimming removed 6 bases at V and 7 bases at J, with 16 bases between. The CDR3 spans 15 residues. From germline, CDR1 is SNHLY and CDR2 FYNNEI. This clone was detected a few times. Generated by immunoSEQ multiplex PCR, the TCRdb table keeps only in-frame clones and is missing some. The sample holds about 76,000 clones; roughly 92% are singletons and the top ten take about 4%. The origin of this receptor is a female donor in good health, enrolled as a control in a pregnancy study. This specimen was peripheral blood, taken after pregnancy. The V call is TRBV2, the J call TRBJ1-6, with D possibly matching TRBD1 (6 bases). CDR3 residues: CASRRAGQPNSPLHF. The CDR3 DNA reads as TGTGCCAGCAGGAGGGCCGGACAGCCAAATTCACCCCTCCACTTT. The full variable domain, in which reference TRBV2 and TRBJ1-6 provide the parts outside the CDR3, is EPEVTQTPSHQVTQMGQEVILRCVPISNHLYFYWYRQILGQKVEFLVSFYNNEISEKSEIFDDQFSVERPDGSNFTLKIRSTKLEDSAMYFCASRRAGQPNSPLHFGNGTRLTVT.